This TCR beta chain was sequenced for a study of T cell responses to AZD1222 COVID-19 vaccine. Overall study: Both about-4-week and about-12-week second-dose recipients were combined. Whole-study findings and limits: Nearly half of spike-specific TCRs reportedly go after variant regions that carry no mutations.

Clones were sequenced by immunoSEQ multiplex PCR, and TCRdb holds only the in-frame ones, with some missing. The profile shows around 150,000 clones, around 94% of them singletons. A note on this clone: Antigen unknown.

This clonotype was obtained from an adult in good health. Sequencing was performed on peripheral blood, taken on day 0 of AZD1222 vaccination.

The CDR3 nucleotides read TGTGCCAGCAGCCAAGTCGGGTGGGAAGGACAGTTCTTC. Its translation is CASSQVGWEGQFF. This chain uses TRBV4-2 with TRBJ2-1; no clear D. The CDR3 has 13 amino acids. Trimming stripped 1 base from V and 13 bases from J, with 14 bases between. CDR1 is LGHNA, CDR2 YNFKEQ, per germline.